The rows below give T cell receptor beta chains drawn from one sample of a study of regulatory T cells in long-lasting Graves disease. TCRdb used MiXCR to reprocess the multiplex PCR reads, holding one entry per CDR3 protein. The sample lists a few hundred thousand distinct CDR3 sequences, approximately 12% occurring once. This same sample was also taken into another study, of T cells in Graves' hyperthyroidism and ophthalmopathy.

Here the sequenced sample was peripheral blood mononuclear cells (PBMCs), taken at new diagnosis, from a patient treated with antithyroid drugs. Source of these receptors: a woman younger than 30 with Graves disease. The CDR3 runs from the conserved cysteine through the conserved F or W. The D gene is left open where the match is weak. The listing skips clone size in some rows; elsewhere it reads once, few, many or a size class.

j_call | v_call | d_call | clone_size | cdr3_nt | cdr3_aa
TRBJ1-4 | TRBV11-2 | - | few | TGTGCCAGCAGCGGCAGTCGGTCTAATGAAAAACTGTTTTTT | CASSGSRSNEKLFF
TRBJ2-1 | TRBV7-3 | - | few | TGTGCCAGCAGCTTATCCAATAACAATGAGCAGTTCTTC | CASSLSNNNEQFF
TRBJ2-3 | TRBV30 | - | - | TGTGCCTGGAGTGTCATGAGCGGCTCCATGTGGACAGATACGCAGTATTTT | CAWSVMSGSMWTDTQYF
TRBJ2-7 | TRBV6-1 | TRBD2 | - | TGTGCCAGCAGTTACCCTAGCGGGGGGAGTCTGTATGAGCAGTACTTC | CASSYPSGGSLYEQYF
TRBJ2-7 | TRBV18 | - | few | TGTGCCAGCTCACCCCTGTATAGTCCAGGCCTCTACGAGCAGTACTTC | CASSPLYSPGLYEQYF
TRBJ1-5 | TRBV12-3/TRBV12-4 | - | many | TGTGCCAGCAGTTTGTATACGGAGGTCCGGGCGCCCCAGCATTTT | CASSLYTEVRAPQHF
TRBJ2-5 | TRBV14 | - | many | TGTGCCAGCAGCCAAGGGACCGTGCAAGAGACCCAGTACTTC | CASSQGTVQETQYF
TRBJ1-5 | TRBV18 | - | few | TGTGCCAGCTCACCTACATCAGGGTACAGCAATCAGCCCCAGCATTTT | CASSPTSGYSNQPQHF
TRBJ2-7 | TRBV12-3/TRBV12-4 | TRBD2 | many | TGTGCCAGTGCGGGGGACTACGAGCAGTACTTC | CASAGDYEQYF
TRBJ2-5 | TRBV7-9 | - | many | TGTGCCAGCACCTCCTCCACAGGCCAGGAGACCCAGTACTTC | CASTSSTGQETQYF
TRBJ2-1 | TRBV9 | - | - | TGTGCCAGCAGCGTAGGTTTTGGTGAGCAGTTCTTC | CASSVGFGEQFF
TRBJ2-7 | TRBV19 | - | - | TGTGCCAGTACCCCAACGAGTGGGGCCAACGAGCAGTACTTC | CASTPTSGANEQYF
TRBJ1-2 | TRBV6-5 | - | many | TGTGCCAGCAGTTACTCGAGCAGGGGATATGGCTACACCTTC | CASSYSSRGYGYTF
TRBJ2-3 | TRBV7-3 | - | many | TGTGCCAGCAGCTTAATGCAAATGGATACGCAGTATTTT | CASSLMQMDTQYF
TRBJ2-3 | TRBV19 | - | - | TGTGCCAGTAGTACCCGGGACCCTAGAGAGGCAGATACGCAGTATTTT | CASSTRDPREADTQYF
TRBJ2-7 | TRBV15 | TRBD1 | - | TGTGCCACCAGCAGAGGGGGGGGACAGGGGACCTACGAGCAGTACTTC | CATSRGGGQGTYEQYF
TRBJ2-3 | TRBV11-2 | - | - | TGTGCCAGCAGCCTCACCCGCCCCCGACTAGGAGGAACAGATACGCAGTATTTT | CASSLTRPRLGGTDTQYF
TRBJ2-2 | TRBV20-1 | TRBD1 | - | TGCAGTGCTACCCGGGACAGGTTTGCCGGGGGGCTGTTTTTT | CSATRDRFAGGLFF
TRBJ1-2 | TRBV6-1 | - | many | TGTGCCGCATATGAGGGTTCTAACTATGGCTACACCTTC | CAAYEGSNYGYTF
TRBJ2-4 | TRBV7-9 | - | many | TGTGCCAGCAGCCCTCTAAGCACCCCTCGAGGTCAAAACATTCAGTACTTC | CASSPLSTPRGQNIQYF
TRBJ2-1 | TRBV28 | TRBD1 | many | TGTGCCAGCAGTTTATTGGGACAGGGCCTCTACAATGAGCAGTTCTTC | CASSLLGQGLYNEQFF
TRBJ2-5 | TRBV7-2 | - | many | TGTGCCAGCAGCTTAGTTCCCGGAGGGACTTTGCGAGAGACCCAGTACTTC | CASSLVPGGTLRETQYF
TRBJ1-1 | TRBV30 | - | few | TGTGCCTGGAGTGGACAGCCAGCTGAAGCTTTCTTT | CAWSGQPAEAFF
TRBJ2-3 | TRBV3-1 | - | many | TGTGCCAGCAGCCAAGGGAGGACGGAGTTTCTCACAGATACGCAGTATTTT | CASSQGRTEFLTDTQYF
TRBJ1-2 | TRBV6-1 | TRBD1 | few | TGTGCCAGCTGGCGCCCAGGACAGGAAGGCTATGGCTACACCTTC | CASWRPGQEGYGYTF
TRBJ2-5 | TRBV4-3 | TRBD2 | many | TGCGCCAGCAGCCAAGATCTAGCGGGGTACCAAGAGACCCAGTACTTC | CASSQDLAGYQETQYF
TRBJ2-3 | TRBV7-9 | - | many | TGTGCCAGCAGCTTAAGATTGACTTCGAAGGATACGCAGTATTTT | CASSLRLTSKDTQYF
TRBJ1-6 | TRBV19 | - | few | TGTGCCAGTAGTAAGATTACGGGGGGAAGATTCGATTCACCCCTCCACTTT | CASSKITGGRFDSPLHF
TRBJ2-5 | TRBV27 | TRBD1 | - | TGTGCCAGCAGGGCCACTTGGACAGGGGAGACCCAGTACTTC | CASRATWTGETQYF
TRBJ2-1 | TRBV28 | - | many | TGTGCCAGCATAAACCGCGGGACAGCAATTAATGAGCAGTTCTTC | CASINRGTAINEQFF
TRBJ1-1 | TRBV29-1 | - | many | TGCAGCGCTCTAGCCAGCGGGTACACTGAAGCTTTCTTT | CSALASGYTEAFF
TRBJ2-1 | TRBV20-1 | TRBD2 | many | TGCGGGGGTGGGGGAGCGGGGGATGAGCAGTTCTTC | CGGGGAGDEQFF
TRBJ1-2 | TRBV5-1 | TRBD1 | - | TGCGCCAGCAGCTTGGGCCCGGACAGGGGCCGAGAGGATGGCTACACCTTC | CASSLGPDRGREDGYTF
TRBJ1-1 | TRBV13 | - | many | TGTGCCAGCAGCTTCGGGCGGGTATTTGAAGCTTTCTTT | CASSFGRVFEAFF
TRBJ2-3 | TRBV5-5 | TRBD2 | many | TGTGCCAGCAGCTTGGTGGCTAGCGGGGGGAAAGATACGCAGTATTTT | CASSLVASGGKDTQYF
TRBJ2-7 | TRBV28 | - | many | TGTGCCAGCAGTTCGCCTATCCGGGACTCCTACGAGCAGTACTTC | CASSSPIRDSYEQYF
TRBJ2-7 | TRBV2 | - | many | TGTGCCAGCAGCTCACCGCGGGACATACTATCGGAGCAGTACTTC | CASSSPRDILSEQYF